One sample yielded the 30 T cell receptor beta chains listed below, sequenced in a study of blood T cell repertoires in COVID-19. Generated by immunoSEQ multiplex PCR, the TCRdb table keeps only in-frame clones and is missing some. The sample yields about 190,000 clones, approximately 85% seen once. The sample consisted of peripheral blood. All receptors derive from a man older than 75 with COVID-19, enrolled during active disease.

V and J are TRBV6-5 and TRBJ1-4; D is unclear. From germline, CDR1 is MNHEY and CDR2 SVGAGI. The V end lost 5 bases, the J end lost 7 bases, and 14 bases lay between the germline ends. This CDR3 spans 14 amino acids. The CDR3 loop is CASSPSQRGEKLFF. The CDR3 nucleotides read TGTGCCAGCAGTCCGTCCCAACGGGGTGAAAAACTGTTTTTT.

This clone was counted only a few times. The V call is TRBV25-1, the J call TRBJ2-7; D possibly corresponds to TRBD2 (5 bases). Germline V gives CDR1 MGHDK, CDR2 SYGVNS. The CDR3 runs 14 residues. Trimming pared 5 bases from V and 6 bases from J, leaving 17 bases between. The DNA for the CDR3 is TGTGCCAGCAGTTATCACAAGCGAGGAGGCGAGCAGTACTTC. Its protein is CASSYHKRGGEQYF.

This clone was seen a few times. The chain uses TRBV7-3 and TRBJ2-1, with D possibly TRBD2 on 7 matching bases. Trimming removed 0 bases at V and 6 bases at J, with 15 bases between. CDR1 is SGHTA and CDR2 is FQGTGA in the germline V gene. This CDR3 spans 16 amino acids. The CDR3, as DNA: TGTGCCAGCAGCTTAACTGGGCGGGGGCATTTCAATGAGCAGTTCTTC. Translated: CASSLTGRGHFNEQFF.

The chain joins TRBV3-1 (or the pseudogene TRBV3-2) to TRBJ1-1; the match to TRBD1 covers 8 bases. After removal of 4 bases from V and 5 bases from J, the junction contained 6 bases not matched to a gene. CDR1 and CDR2 from the germline V gene are LGHDT and YNNKEL (reference sequence). The CDR3 has 14 residues. The CDR3 DNA reads as TGTGCCAGCAGCCCAGACCGACAGGGGACTGAAGCTTTCTTT. Its translation is CASSPDRQGTEAFF.

The V gene is TRBV7-2, the J gene TRBJ2-3, with 11 nucleotides matching TRBD2. This CDR3 spans 18 amino acids. Germline trimming cut 1 base from V and 5 bases from J; bases unmatched to any gene: 11. The germline CDR1 and CDR2 sequences are SGHTA and FQGNSA. In nucleotides, the CDR3 is TGTGCCAGCAGCTTAGGAAGCGTAGCGGGGGGGCTGGGAGATACGCAGTATTTT. Its translation is CASSLGSVAGGLGDTQYF.

The chain recombines TRBV3-1 (or the pseudogene TRBV3-2) with TRBJ1-4; D not resolved. Germline V gives CDR1 LGHDT, CDR2 YNNKEL (reference sequence). The CDR3 totals 12 residues. V lost 4 bases, J lost 8 bases, and 8 bases lay in between. CDR3 nucleotide sequence: TGTGCCAGCAGCCCCTCCCCCGAAAAACTGTTTTTT. Translated: CASSPSPEKLFF.

In its sample, this clone was seen a few times. V is TRBV6-2 or TRBV6-3 and J is TRBJ1-5; D might be TRBD1 (5 bases). CDR1 is MNHEY and CDR2 is SVGEGT in the germline V gene. Trimming shortened V by 3 bases and J by 7 bases, and 19 bases separated the two germline ends. The CDR3 spans 16 residues. CDR3 protein: CASSYLRGGVDQPQHF. CDR3 coding DNA: TGTGCCAGCAGTTATCTTAGGGGAGGAGTAGACCAGCCCCAGCATTTT.

The rearrangement links TRBV9 to TRBJ1-1, with D unclear. V lost 0 bases and J lost 1, with 10 bases in between. The CDR3 sequence is 15 residues long. Germline V gives CDR1 SGDLS, CDR2 YYNGEE. CDR3 loop: CASSVEATANTEAFF. In DNA form, the CDR3 reads TGTGCCAGCAGCGTAGAAGCAACAGCGAACACTGAAGCTTTCTTT. The full variable domain, its missing parts supplied by reference TRBV9 and TRBJ1-1, is DSGVTQTPKHLITATGQRVTLRCSPRSGDLSVYWYQQSLDQGLQFLIQYYNGEERAKGNILERFSAQQFPDLHSELNLSSLELGDSALYFCASSVEATANTEAFFGQGTRLTVV.

The rearrangement joins TRBV7-2 to TRBJ2-1; D possibly corresponds to TRBD2 (6 bases). The V end was cut by 5 bases, the J end by 6 bases, with 11 bases between. This CDR3 spans 13 amino acids. Looked up from germline, CDR1 is SGHTA and CDR2 is FQGNSA. CDR3 loop: CASSTGLSNEQFF. In DNA, the CDR3 is TGTGCCAGCAGCACAGGACTAAGCAATGAGCAGTTCTTC.

The chain combines TRBV7-8 with TRBJ1-5, with D perhaps TRBD1 (5 bases). CDR3 size: 15 residues. Germline V gene data show CDR1 as SGHVS and CDR2 as FQNEAQ. V lost 5 bases and J 5 bases, leaving 16 bases between the germline ends. CDR3 DNA: TGTGCCAGCAGCCAAATAGGACGGGGGTATCAGCCCCAGCATTTT. Translated: CASSQIGRGYQPQHF.

There are a few counts of this clone. The chain employs TRBV10-2 and TRBJ1-2; unclear D gene. Germline V gene sequence: CDR1 WSHSY, CDR2 SAAADI. This CDR3 contains 11 residues. V was cut by 4 bases and J by 14 bases, with 14 bases left in between. The CDR3 DNA reads TGCGCCAGCAGTGCTAGTATGGGGAGGACCTTC. Protein product: CASSASMGRTF.

This clone appeared once. This chain joins TRBV9 and TRBJ2-7; tentatively, D is TRBD2 (6 bases). This CDR3 comprises 15 residues. Germline CDR1 is SGDLS and CDR2 is YYNGEE. The ends were cut back, 1 base at V and 1 base at J, with 12 bases in the middle. CDR3 sequence (DNA): TGTGCCAGCAGCGTACGCTACGGGGGATCCTACGAGCAGTACTTC. Protein: CASSVRYGGSYEQYF.

The chain recombines TRBV28 with TRBJ2-7; 9 bases align to TRBD1. Germline lookup yields CDR1 MDHEN and CDR2 SYDVKM. Trimming removed 2 bases from V and 3 bases from J; junction bases left unmatched: 5. CDR3 length equals 15 residues. The CDR3 loop is CASSLGGQGFYEQYF. The CDR3 nucleotides read TGTGCCAGCAGTTTAGGAGGACAGGGGTTCTACGAGCAGTACTTC.

The gene calls are TRBV6-5 and TRBJ2-2; 7 bases align to TRBD1. J lost 1 base, V lost 6 bases, and 2 bases had no gene match. In germline, CDR1 is MNHEY, CDR2 SVGAGI. The CDR3 covers 14 residues. CDR3 nucleotide sequence: TGTGCCAGCAGCGACAGGGTGAACACCGGGGAGCTGTTTTTT. Translated: CASSDRVNTGELFF.

This clone was observed a single time. The V and J genes are TRBV5-4 and TRBJ1-6, with 9 bases identical to TRBD1. The CDR3 has 15 amino acids. From germline, CDR1 is SGHNT and CDR2 YYREEE (reference sequence). With V trimmed by 0 bases and J by 6 bases, 1 base remained unmatched. CDR3 nucleotides: TGTGCCAGCAGCTTGGAGGGACAGGGTAATTCACCCCTCCACTTT. It translates to CASSLEGQGNSPLHF.

The CDR3, as DNA: TGTGCCAGTACTAAGGGGTTTTCCAATCAGCCCCAGCATTTT. Protein: CASTKGFSNQPQHF. The rearrangement joins TRBV19 to TRBJ1-5; the D gene is possibly TRBD1 (5 bases). Deletions cut 7 bases from V and 3 bases from J, with 13 bases between. CDR1 and CDR2 (germline): LNHDA, SQIVND (reference sequence). This CDR3 is built from 14 residues.

The chain carries TRBV18 and TRBJ1-5; possible D gene TRBD1, 5 bases. The V and J ends lost 3 bases and 6 bases respectively, with 9 bases between them. The CDR3 has 13 amino acids. Germline CDR1 is KGHSH and CDR2 is LQKENI. CDR3 sequence: CASSPGGSQPQHF. CDR3 DNA sequence: TGTGCCAGCTCACCCGGGGGGAGTCAGCCCCAGCATTTT. The entire variable domain, with the rest obtained from reference TRBV18 and TRBJ1-5, is as follows: NAGVMQNPRHLVRRRGQEARLRCSPMKGHSHVYWYRQLPEEGLKFMVYLQKENIIDESGMPKERFSAEFPKEGPSILRIQQVVRGDSAAYFCASSPGGSQPQHFGDGTRLSIL.

The chain uses TRBV7-3 and TRBJ1-2, with TRBD1 matching over 11 bases. Trimming cost V 4 bases and J 9 bases; bases outside gene matches: 10. The V gene's germline CDR1 is SGHTA and CDR2 FQGTGA. The CDR3 has 15 residues. The CDR3 reads CASSSRPGQGASYTF. The CDR3 coding sequence is TGTGCCAGCAGCTCCCGTCCCGGACAGGGGGCGAGCTACACCTTC.

This chain links TRBV27 with TRBJ1-1; a possible D gene is TRBD1 (6 bases). Germline values: CDR1 MNHEY, CDR2 SMNVEV (reference sequence). The germline V and J ends were trimmed by 11 bases and 5 bases, with 18 bases remaining between them. There are 13 residues in the CDR3. DNA of the CDR3: TGTGCCGCGAGGGGGGGCGGAAGAACTGAAGCTTTCTTT. It translates to CAARGGGRTEAFF.

This clone was picked up a small number of times. The genes are TRBV5-1 and TRBJ1-1, with 8 positions matching TRBD1. The V segment lost 4 bases and the J segment 8 bases; nucleotides outside the gene matches: 10. The CDR3 has 14 amino acids. The germline V gene encodes CDR1 SGHRS and CDR2 YFSETQ. The CDR3 nucleotides read TGCGCCAGCAGCGAGGATTCGACAGGGGTAGAAGCTTTCTTT. Translation: CASSEDSTGVEAFF.

There are a few counts of this clone. The chain has TRBV4-2 and TRBJ1-1; no firm D call. The CDR3 is 16 residues long. Germline-derived CDR1 and CDR2 are LGHNA and YNFKEQ. Trimming took 9 bases from V and 5 from J, leaving 25 bases between them. CDR3 in amino acids: CASSVRAGGLDTEAFF. For the CDR3, the DNA is TGTGCCAGTTCCGTACGTGCAGGAGGCCTTGATACTGAAGCTTTCTTT.

The chain couples TRBV5-4 to TRBJ2-5; 9 bases agree with TRBD1. The V gene end was trimmed by 4 bases and the J gene end by 5 bases; junction bases not matched to a gene: 12. Germline V CDR1 and CDR2: SGHNT, YYREEE (reference sequence). The CDR3 is 16 residues long. CDR3 bases: TGTGCCAGCAGCCTTATGACAGGGGGAACGTTGGAGACCCAGTACTTC. Translation: CASSLMTGGTLETQYF.

V usage is TRBV9 and J usage is TRBJ2-1; D gene ambiguous. Germline V gene data show CDR1 as SGDLS and CDR2 as YYNGEE. V lost 0 bases and J 6 bases, leaving 7 bases between the germline ends. The CDR3 totals 13 residues. The CDR3 sequence: CASSVGAPNEQFF. The CDR3 nucleotides read TGTGCCAGCAGCGTAGGAGCCCCCAATGAGCAGTTCTTC. Combining the CDR3 with reference TRBV9 and TRBJ2-1 gives the whole variable domain DSGVTQTPKHLITATGQRVTLRCSPRSGDLSVYWYQQSLDQGLQFLIQYYNGEERAKGNILERFSAQQFPDLHSELNLSSLELGDSALYFCASSVGAPNEQFFGPGTRLTVL.

This rearrangement joins TRBV4-2 to TRBJ1-4; D is ambiguous. CDR3 length equals 14 residues. Germline V gives CDR1 LGHNA, CDR2 YNFKEQ. Trimming left V 1 base short and J 8 bases short, with 11 bases between. This CDR3 reads CASSQGPIEEKLFF. CDR3 DNA: TGTGCCAGCAGCCAAGGTCCGATAGAGGAAAAACTGTTTTTT.

A word on this clone: The same CDR3 can be traced to other DNA sequences in this sample. This chain uses TRBV19 with TRBJ2-3; D gene unclear. CDR1 is LNHDA and CDR2 is SQIVND in the germline V gene (reference sequence). The CDR3 consists of 12 residues. The V end lost 1 base, the J end lost 5 bases, and 4 bases lay between the germline ends. CDR3 region: CASSIGRDTQYF. The CDR3 DNA sequence: TGTGCCAGTAGTATAGGGAGAGATACGCAGTATTTT.

The chain joins TRBV20-1 to TRBJ1-2, with 8 positions matching TRBD1. Trimming removed 6 bases from V and 7 bases from J; junction bases left unmatched: 4. The germline V gene has CDR1 DFQATT and CDR2 SNEGSKA (reference sequence). The CDR3 runs to 11 residues. This CDR3 is CSAAGGLGYTF. CDR3 in DNA: TGCAGTGCCGCAGGGGGCCTTGGCTACACCTTC.

The chain employs TRBV7-9 and TRBJ2-7, with TRBD1 matching over 9 bases. The germline gives CDR1 SEHNR, CDR2 FQNEAQ (reference sequence). V was pared by 4 bases and J by 3 bases, with 4 bases of the junction left unmatched. The CDR3 has 14 residues. The CDR3 spells CASSSDRGGYEQYF. The CDR3 DNA reads as TGTGCCAGCAGCTCGGACAGGGGAGGCTACGAGCAGTACTTC.

The chain joins TRBV19 to TRBJ1-1; D uncertain. CDR3 size: 14 residues. Trimming took 3 bases from V and 2 from J, leaving 10 bases between them. Per germline, CDR1 LNHDA and CDR2 SQIVND (reference sequence). The CDR3, as DNA: TGTGCCAGTAGTATCAACAGTATTAACACTGAAGCTTTCTTT. Its translation is CASSINSINTEAFF.

The genes are TRBV5-1 and TRBJ1-4; tentative D call: TRBD1 (5 bases). The germline gives CDR1 SGHRS, CDR2 YFSETQ. V dropped 6 bases and J dropped 7 bases, with 16 bases sitting between them. This CDR3 contains 14 residues. CDR3 nucleotide sequence: TGCGCCAGCACCCGGGCAGGGAAGGGTGAAAAACTGTTTTTT. This codes for CASTRAGKGEKLFF.

The chain is built from TRBV6-5 and TRBJ1-6; TRBD1 matches 9 bases. V shed 8 bases, J shed 5 bases, and the junction held 4 bases outside the gene matches. The CDR3 spans 14 residues. Germline lookup yields CDR1 MNHEY and CDR2 SVGAGI. CDR3 coding DNA: TGTGCCAGCGAGTGGGACAGGGATAATTCACCCCTCCACTTT. As protein: CASEWDRDNSPLHF.